This T cell receptor beta chain was captured by sequencing in a study of blood T cell repertoires in COVID-19. Study overall: In each case, the material was cDNA or gDNA derived from T cells, B-cell-depleted T cells, or PBMCs.

Under the authors' procedure: Nucleated cell number was recorded as an estimate derived from reference gene primer amplification. The assay was immunoSEQ multiplex PCR, and TCRdb's table has in-frame clones only and misses some. V and J calls and clone size follow that table, whereas D and trimming were derived from the DNA. The table has 250,000 to 350,000 clones, approximately 91% seen once. Looked up from germline, CDR1 is SGHVS and CDR2 is FNYEAQ. The CDR3 length is 11 residues. Trimming took off 2 bases at V and 10 bases at J, with 6 bases between the two ends. The TCR originated in a man younger than 30 with active or convalescent COVID-19. Sample: peripheral blood. The chain recombines TRBV7-6 with TRBJ2-1; D gene unclear. CDR3 bases: TGTGCCAGCAGCTTATCGGTGGAGCAGTTCTTC. Its translation is CASSLSVEQFF. Full variable domain (missing parts from reference TRBV7-6 and TRBJ2-1): GAGVSQSPRYKVTKRGQDVALRCDPISGHVSLYWYRQALGQGPEFLTYFNYEAQQDKSGLPNDRFSAERPEGSISTLTIQRTEQRDSAMYRCASSLSVEQFFGPGTRLTVL.